The 30 T cell receptor beta chains given below trace back to one sample, sequenced in a study of cytomegalovirus exposure and HLA in healthy donors. Both 60 Vbeta primers and 13 Jbeta primers went into the PCR. Measured with immunoSEQ multiplex PCR; TCRdb has only the in-frame clones, and not every one. The repertoire includes about 130,000 clones, 75% of them detected once, and roughly 3.1% sits in the top ten. The specimen sequenced was PBMCs. These receptors originate from a man aged 30 to 39 in good health and CMV-seronegative.

The rearrangement uses TRBV27 and TRBJ2-1, with TRBD2 identical over 12 bases. CDR1 is MNHEY and CDR2 is SMNVEV in the germline V gene (reference sequence). This CDR3 has 15 residues. V was clipped by 9 bases and J by 8 bases; unmatched bases: 11. The CDR3 DNA reads TGTGCCAGTTGGACTAGCGGGATGGGCACGCATGAGCAGTTCTTC. Protein: CASWTSGMGTHEQFF.

V is TRBV11-1 and J is TRBJ2-5; D is undetermined. There are 13 residues in the CDR3. Deletions cut 1 base from V and 4 bases from J, with 7 bases between. Looked up from germline, CDR1 is SGHAT and CDR2 is FQDESV (reference sequence). The chain's CDR3 is CASSLDARETQYF. The CDR3 nucleotides read TGTGCCAGCAGCTTAGATGCGAGAGAGACCCAGTACTTC.

The V and J genes are TRBV14 and TRBJ2-7; TRBD2 aligns across 9 bases. V lost 1 base to trimming and J lost 7 bases; unmatched junction nucleotides: 8. This CDR3 spans 15 amino acids. CDR1 is SGHDN and CDR2 is FVKESK in the germline V gene. CDR3 DNA: TGTGCCAGCAGCCAAGCCCTAGCGGGGTCGGGTGAGCAGTACTTC. Amino acid sequence: CASSQALAGSGEQYF. Complete variable domain (other parts from reference TRBV14 and TRBJ2-7): EAGVTQFPSHSVIEKGQTVTLRCDPISGHDNLYWYRRVMGKEIKFLLHFVKESKQDESGMPNNRFLAERTGGTYSTLKVQPAELEDSGVYFCASSQALAGSGEQYFGPGTRLTVT.

CDR3 sequence reads: CASSLGGQGLYGYTF. The CDR3 DNA reads TGCGCCAGCAGCTTGGGGGGACAGGGCCTCTATGGCTACACCTTC. This chain joins TRBV5-1 and TRBJ1-2; 9 bases line up with TRBD1. The CDR3 is 15 residues long. With V trimmed by 0 bases and J by 4 bases, 4 bases remained unmatched. Looked up from germline, CDR1 is SGHRS and CDR2 is YFSETQ.

The chain joins TRBV4-3 to TRBJ1-5, with TRBD1 as a possible D gene (5 bases). This CDR3 spans 15 amino acids. Trimming removed 0 bases at V and 2 bases at J, with 8 bases between. Germline loops: CDR1 LGHNA, CDR2 YSLEER. CDR3 coding DNA: TGCGCCAGCAGCCAAGATGGAGGGGGCAATCAGCCCCAGCATTTT. Amino acids: CASSQDGGGNQPQHF.

In its sample, this clone was seen a few times. The chain joins TRBV7-3 to TRBJ2-3; D is possibly TRBD1 (6 bases). Germline CDR1 SGHTA, CDR2 FQGTGA. V lost 5 bases to trimming and J lost 2 bases, with 14 bases between them. CDR3 length: 15 residues. As DNA, the CDR3 is TGTGCCAGCAGCCTGGACAGATCCCTCACAGATACGCAGTATTTT. This encodes CASSLDRSLTDTQYF.

The chain has TRBV7-9 and TRBJ2-5; 10 nucleotides match TRBD2. V shed 5 bases, J shed 2 bases, and the junction held 5 bases outside the gene matches. The CDR3 sequence is 15 residues long. CDR1 SEHNR and CDR2 FQNEAQ come from the germline V gene (reference sequence). The CDR3 region has the DNA TGTGCCAGCAGCGTCGGGACTAGCGTTCAAGAGACCCAGTACTTC. Translating it yields CASSVGTSVQETQYF. The variable domain in full, completed from reference TRBV7-9 and TRBJ2-5, reads DTGVSQNPRHKITKRGQNVTFRCDPISEHNRLYWYRQTLGQGPEFLTYFQNEAQLEKSRLLSDRFSAERPKGSFSTLEIQRTEQGDSAMYLCASSVGTSVQETQYFGPGTRLLVL.

J is TRBJ1-1 and V is TRBV5-1; 9 bases match TRBD1. Germline values: CDR1 SGHRS, CDR2 YFSETQ. The CDR3 extends over 20 amino acids. J gave up 0 bases and V 3 bases, and 18 bases lay outside the gene matches. This CDR3 is CASSSGTGYGVSPMNTEAFF. The CDR3 bases are TGCGCCAGCAGCTCCGGGACAGGGTACGGAGTCAGTCCCATGAACACTGAAGCTTTCTTT.

The gene calls are TRBV18 and TRBJ2-2, with D unclear. The CDR3 is made up of 14 amino acids. CDR1 is KGHSH and CDR2 is LQKENI in the germline V gene. The V end was cut by 4 bases, the J end by 1 base, with 7 bases between. Written as DNA, the CDR3 is TGTGCCAGCTCACAATCCCAGAACACCGGGGAGCTGTTTTTT. Residues: CASSQSQNTGELFF.

This clone was seen only a few times. The J gene is TRBJ2-2, the V gene TRBV6-1; 9 nucleotides match TRBD2. There are 15 residues in the CDR3. The ends lost 8 bases at V and 5 bases at J; junction bases unmatched: 9. Per the germline V gene, CDR1 is MNHNS and CDR2 is SASEGT. DNA for the CDR3: TGTGCCAGCGACCCGGGGCTAGCGGGAACCGGGGAGCTGTTTTTT. It codes for CASDPGLAGTGELFF.

This clone was found a few times. The chain carries TRBV15 and TRBJ1-2; D unclear. With 0 bases removed from V and 7 bases from J, the gap between germline ends came to 15 bases. The CDR3 runs 15 residues. CDR1 is LNHNV, CDR2 YYDKDF, per germline (reference sequence). CDR3: CATSRDGSRIGGYTF. CDR3 sequence (DNA): TGTGCCACCAGCAGAGATGGGAGCAGGATAGGTGGCTACACCTTC. The variable domain in full, completed from reference TRBV15 and TRBJ1-2, reads DAMVIQNPRYQVTQFGKPVTLSCSQTLNHNVMYWYQQKSSQAPKLLFHYYDKDFNNEADTPDNFQSRRPNTSFCFLDIRSPGLGDTAMYLCATSRDGSRIGGYTFGSGTRLTVV.

The V call is TRBV16, the J call TRBJ2-5; D gene unclear. The V gene's germline CDR1 is KGHSY and CDR2 FQNENV. The CDR3 covers 13 residues. Trimming left V 2 bases short and J 1 base short, with 5 bases between. CDR3 sequence reads: CASSQGSQETQYF. The CDR3 DNA is TGTGCCAGCAGCCAAGGCAGCCAAGAGACCCAGTACTTC. Full variable domain (rest looked up from reference TRBV16 and TRBJ2-5): GEEVAQTPKHLVRGEGQKAKLYCAPIKGHSYVFWYQQVLKNEFKFLISFQNENVFDETGMPKERFSAKCLPNSPCSLEIQATKLEDSAVYFCASSQGSQETQYFGPGTRLLVL.

The V and J genes are TRBV5-1 and TRBJ2-1; 9 bases match TRBD2. The CDR3 has 16 amino acids. Trimming removed 4 bases from V and 7 bases from J; junction bases left unmatched: 12. CDR1 and CDR2 (germline): SGHRS, YFSETQ. CDR3: CASSPSGSGRLNEQFF. CDR3 sequence (DNA): TGCGCCAGCAGCCCTAGCGGTAGCGGGAGATTGAATGAGCAGTTCTTC.

The chain links TRBV7-8 to TRBJ2-3, with a tentative D call TRBD2 (6 bases). V lost 1 base and J lost 1, with 15 bases in between. CDR3 size: 17 residues. Germline V gene sequence: CDR1 SGHVS, CDR2 FQNEAQ. In DNA, the CDR3 is TGTGCCAGCAGCTTAGTAGGCGGGGATCTTGGCACAGATACGCAGTATTTT. It translates to CASSLVGGDLGTDTQYF.

The V and J genes are TRBV4-3 and TRBJ2-3, with TRBD2 identical over 10 bases. V trimming: 0 bases; J trimming: 3 bases; junction bases outside the gene matches: 6. The CDR3 is 17 residues long. Germline assignment: CDR1 LGHNA and CDR2 YSLEER. The CDR3 DNA is TGCGCCAGCAGCCAAGAAATAGCGGGAGGCACGACAGATACGCAGTATTTT. Translating gives CASSQEIAGGTTDTQYF.

The chain combines TRBV27 with TRBJ1-1, with 7 bases identical to TRBD1. V lost 7 bases and J lost 3; bases outside the gene matches: 11. From germline, CDR1 is MNHEY and CDR2 SMNVEV (reference sequence). The CDR3 length is 15 residues. The CDR3 region is CASTPQGGMDTEAFF. The DNA for the CDR3 is TGTGCCAGCACCCCACAAGGGGGCATGGACACTGAAGCTTTCTTT.

The chain has TRBV10-1 and TRBJ2-7; 14 bases agree with TRBD2. The trim removed 3 bases at V and 5 bases at J, leaving 9 bases unmatched. This CDR3 region has 17 residues. Germline V gene sequence: CDR1 WNHNN, CDR2 SYGVQD (reference sequence). CDR3 bases: TGCGCCAGCAGTGAATTGACTAGCGGGAGGGCCTGGAACGAGCAGTACTTC. Encoded protein: CASSELTSGRAWNEQYF.

The chain combines TRBV18 with TRBJ1-3; a weak D match, TRBD1 (5 bases). The germline V gene has CDR1 KGHSH and CDR2 LQKENI. V lost 1 base to trimming and J lost 2 bases, with 9 bases between them. The CDR3 is 15 amino acids. CDR3 in amino acids: CASSPQRGTGNTIYF. The CDR3 nucleotides are TGTGCCAGCTCACCACAAAGGGGTACTGGAAACACCATATATTTT.

V and J are TRBV7-2 and TRBJ2-7, with a weak D call TRBD2 (5 bases). The V gene's germline CDR1 is SGHTA and CDR2 FQGNSA. The CDR3 is 14 residues long. Trimming took off 5 bases at V and 2 bases at J, with 13 bases between the two ends. CDR3 loop: CASSDTRSPYEQYF. CDR3 sequence (DNA): TGTGCCAGCAGCGATACTAGGTCTCCCTACGAGCAGTACTTC.

The chain recombines TRBV29-1 with TRBJ2-7; D unclear. This CDR3 has 13 amino acids. V lost 1 base to trimming and J lost 3 bases, with 10 bases between them. Germline loops: CDR1 SQVTM, CDR2 ANQGSEA. CDR3 nucleotides: TGCAGCGTTGAAGTGTCCAGGAACTACGAGCAGTACTTC. This sequence encodes CSVEVSRNYEQYF.

The genes are TRBV18 and TRBJ2-1, with 9 bases lining up with TRBD2. The CDR3 is 16 residues long. Trimming took 3 bases from V and 6 from J; bases not matched to a gene: 9. In germline, CDR1 is KGHSH, CDR2 LQKENI. For the CDR3, the DNA is TGTGCCAGCTCACCCCTTCAGACTAGCGGAGGCAATGAGCAGTTCTTC. It is translated as CASSPLQTSGGNEQFF.

This chain links TRBV7-2 with TRBJ2-1; tentative D call: TRBD1 (5 bases). Germline-derived CDR1 and CDR2 are SGHTA and FQGNSA. The CDR3 loop spans 15 amino acids. The germline V and J ends were trimmed by 6 bases and 0 bases, with 12 bases remaining between them. The CDR3 sequence: CASSRQLSSYNEQFF. The CDR3 DNA follows: TGTGCCAGCAGTCGACAGCTTAGCTCCTACAATGAGCAGTTCTTC.

This rearrangement joins TRBV5-4 to TRBJ2-3, with 13 positions matching TRBD2. This CDR3 spans 16 amino acids. Germline loops: CDR1 SGHNT, CDR2 YYREEE (reference sequence). V dropped 5 bases and J dropped 5; count of bases not matched to a gene: 8. CDR3 sequence reads: CASRWGTSGTGDTQYF. CDR3 bases: TGTGCCAGCAGATGGGGGACTAGCGGGACAGGAGATACGCAGTATTTT.

The J gene is TRBJ1-4, the V gene TRBV7-2; tentatively, D is TRBD1 (6 bases). Germline CDR1 reads SGHTA; CDR2 reads FQGNSA. The CDR3 contains 14 residues. The ends were cut back, 7 bases at V and 1 base at J, with 10 bases in the middle. The CDR3 DNA reads as TGTGCCAGCACCCTACAGGGAACTAATGAAAAACTGTTTTTT. Translation: CASTLQGTNEKLFF.

The chain recombines TRBV10-3 with TRBJ1-4; the match to TRBD1 covers 10 bases. Germline V gene data show CDR1 as ENHRY and CDR2 as SYGVKD. After removal of 10 bases from V and 7 bases from J, the junction contained 9 bases not matched to a gene. This CDR3 has 14 residues. CDR3 bases: TGTGCCACCAGGGGACAGGGGTTTCGTGAAAAACTGTTTTTT. This gives the protein CATRGQGFREKLFF.

This clone showed up just a few times. The chain links TRBV5-1 to TRBJ2-1; TRBD2 matches at 11 bases. Germline CDR1 reads SGHRS; CDR2 reads YFSETQ. The CDR3 covers 16 residues. Trimming at V came to 3 bases and at J to 5 bases, leaving 7 bases not matched to a gene. The CDR3 spells CASSSLAGGPNNEQFF. The CDR3 DNA sequence: TGCGCCAGCAGCTCCCTAGCGGGAGGACCGAACAATGAGCAGTTCTTC.

The rearrangement uses TRBV7-8 and TRBJ2-7, with 9 positions matching TRBD1. The CDR3 sequence is 19 residues long. Germline assignment: CDR1 SGHVS and CDR2 FQNEAQ. V was pared by 5 bases and J by 5 bases, with 22 bases of the junction left unmatched. CDR3 in amino acids: CASSHSLFLGQGNRNEQYF. The CDR3 coding sequence is TGTGCCAGCAGCCATAGTCTGTTTTTGGGACAGGGAAACCGGAACGAGCAGTACTTC.

The CDR3 DNA is TGTGCCAGTGGACAGTTAGGCTTCGATGGCTACACCTTC. Protein product: CASGQLGFDGYTF. The rearrangement joins TRBV27 to TRBJ1-2, with a tentative D call TRBD1 (6 bases). Trimming shortened V by 9 bases and J by 6 bases, and 17 bases separated the two germline ends. From germline, CDR1 is MNHEY and CDR2 SMNVEV (reference sequence). The CDR3 has 13 residues.

The rearrangement uses TRBV7-3 and TRBJ1-1; tentatively, D is TRBD1 (6 bases). CDR1 and CDR2 from the germline V gene are SGHTA and FQGTGA. Trimming stripped 5 bases from V and 2 bases from J, with 15 bases between. This CDR3 contains 15 residues. The CDR3 sequence: CASSHAGAPNTEAFF. CDR3 bases: TGTGCCAGCAGCCACGCGGGGGCTCCTAACACTGAAGCTTTCTTT.

V and J are TRBV28 and TRBJ1-4, with a weak D call TRBD1 (5 bases). Germline V gives CDR1 MDHEN, CDR2 SYDVKM. The V and J ends lost 2 bases and 8 bases respectively, with 15 bases between them. The CDR3 is 15 residues long. In nucleotides, the CDR3 is TGTGCCAGCAGTTTAACCTCGGGGGGGAGAGAAAAACTGTTTTTT. Translated: CASSLTSGGREKLFF.